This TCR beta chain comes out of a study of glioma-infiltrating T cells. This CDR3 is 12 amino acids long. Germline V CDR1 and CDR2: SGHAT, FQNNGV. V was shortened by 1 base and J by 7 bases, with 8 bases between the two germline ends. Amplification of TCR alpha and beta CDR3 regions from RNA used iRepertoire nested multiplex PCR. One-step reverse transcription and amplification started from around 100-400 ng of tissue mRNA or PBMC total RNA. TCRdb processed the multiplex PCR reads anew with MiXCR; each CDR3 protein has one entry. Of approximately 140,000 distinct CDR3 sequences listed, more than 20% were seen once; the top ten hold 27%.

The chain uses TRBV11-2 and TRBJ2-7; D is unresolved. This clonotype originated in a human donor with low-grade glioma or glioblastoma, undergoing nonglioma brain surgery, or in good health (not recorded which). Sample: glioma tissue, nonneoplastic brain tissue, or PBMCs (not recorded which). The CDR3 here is CASSLVHNEQYV. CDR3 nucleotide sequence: TGTGCCAGCAGCTTAGTTCACAATGAGCAGTACGTC.